A single sample gave rise to the 21 T cell receptor beta chains below, sequenced in a study of blood T cells in healthy people across ages. Combining a sample-barcoded 5' primer with a J-beta primer mix, a second PCR ran for roughly 7 to 12 cycles. Each CDR3 protein is one row after TCRdb ran MiXCR on the 5' RACE reads. The data contain approximately 960,000 distinct CDR3 sequences, almost 30% of them singletons. These data also formed part of another study, on T cells of mothers and their children.

The sample taken for sequencing was blood. The receptors were sampled from a woman aged 40 to 49 in good health.

A few counts support this clonotype. V usage is TRBV20-1 and J usage is TRBJ2-3; the D gene is possibly TRBD1 (6 bases). The CDR3 runs to 11 residues. V lost 7 bases, J lost 3 bases, and 8 bases lay in between. Germline V gene data show CDR1 as DFQATT and CDR2 as SNEGSKA (reference sequence). In nucleotides, the CDR3 is TGCAGTGACAGGGTGACAGATACGCAGTATTTT. Protein sequence: CSDRVTDTQYF.

This clonotype was seen ten or more times. In nucleotides, the CDR3 is TGCGCCAGCAGCCGAAGACCTAGCGGGGAAGAGACCCAGTACTTC. It codes for CASSRRPSGEETQYF. The rearrangement joins TRBV4-1 to TRBJ2-5, with 9 bases matching TRBD2. The CDR3 loop spans 15 amino acids. Germline V gene data show CDR1 as MGHRA and CDR2 as YSYEKL. V shed 4 bases, J shed 3 bases, and the junction held 6 bases outside the gene matches.

This clonotype appeared a few times. One junction end does not reproduce the germline sequence, and a read error may be involved. J is TRBJ2-5 and V is TRBV12-3 or TRBV12-4; tentatively, D is TRBD2 (5 bases). The CDR3 extends over 12 amino acids. CDR3 in amino acids: CASRFSGETLYF. CDR3 nucleotides: TGTGCCAGCAGATTTAGTGGGGAGACCCTGTACTTC.

V gene TRBV7-2 combines with J gene TRBJ2-7; D is perhaps TRBD1 (6 bases). Germline-derived CDR1 and CDR2 are SGHTA and FQGNSA. Trimming removed 7 bases at V and 6 bases at J, with 16 bases between. The CDR3 is 13 residues long. CDR3 bases: TGTGCCAGCAAAGGACAGCCGCGGGCCGAGCAGTACTTC. Residues: CASKGQPRAEQYF. Supplemented by reference TRBV7-2 and TRBJ2-7, the full variable domain reads GAGVSQSPSNKVTEKGKDVELRCDPISGHTALYWYRQSLGQGLEFLIYFQGNSAPDKSGLPSDRFSAERTGGSVSTLTIQRTQQEDSAVYLCASKGQPRAEQYFGPGTRLTVT.

This clonotype was seen repeatedly, ten times or more. The chain has TRBV20-1 and TRBJ2-7; D is ambiguous. V was pared by 0 bases and J by 2 bases, with 8 bases between. The CDR3 length is 13 residues. The germline CDR1 and CDR2 sequences are DFQATT and SNEGSKA (reference sequence). CDR3 loop: CSARDQRTYEQYF. The CDR3, as DNA: TGCAGTGCTAGAGATCAAAGGACCTACGAGCAGTACTTC.

V usage is TRBV20-1 and J usage is TRBJ1-1; tentatively, D is TRBD1 (5 bases). V lost 1 base to trimming and J lost 5 bases, with 14 bases between them. Germline CDR1 reads DFQATT; CDR2 reads SNEGSKA (reference sequence). CDR3 length: 14 residues. CDR3 protein: CSARVERGWTEAFF. CDR3 sequence (DNA): TGCAGTGCTAGAGTGGAGAGGGGATGGACTGAAGCTTTCTTT.

The rearrangement joins TRBV29-1 to TRBJ1-1; D possibly corresponds to TRBD1 (5 bases). CDR1 SQVTM and CDR2 ANQGSEA come from the germline V gene. There are 13 residues in the CDR3. Trimming cost V 1 base and J 5 bases, with 11 bases left between them. The CDR3 is CSVEARGGTEAFF. The CDR3 bases are TGCAGCGTTGAAGCGAGGGGAGGGACTGAAGCTTTCTTT.

This clonotype was recorded only once. Since a much larger clone is just one base distant, this may be a read error. This chain connects TRBV3-1 to TRBJ2-7; D gene unclear. Germline V gives CDR1 LGHDT, CDR2 YNNKEL (reference sequence). The CDR3 is 12 amino acids. Trimming shortened V by 0 bases and J by 9 bases, and 9 bases separated the two germline ends. This CDR3 is CASSQDARSQYF. The DNA for the CDR3 is TGTGCCAGCAGCCAAGATGCGAGGTCGCAGTACTTC.

There are many counts of this clonotype. This chain links TRBV7-6 with TRBJ2-7; possibly TRBD1 for D (6 bases). Trimming left V 1 base short and J 3 bases short, with 16 bases between. The CDR3 totals 16 residues. Germline values: CDR1 SGHVS, CDR2 FNYEAQ. The CDR3 bases are TGTGCCAGCAGCTTAGGGTACGGGACACCCGACTACGAGCAGTACTTC. Amino acid sequence: CASSLGYGTPDYEQYF.

The rearrangement links TRBV27 to TRBJ1-2; 8 bases match TRBD1. V lost 3 bases and J lost 8; bases outside the gene matches: 14. This CDR3 comprises 16 residues. Germline V gene lookup returns CDR1 MNHEY and CDR2 SMNVEV (reference sequence). The DNA of the CDR3 is TGTGCCAGCAGTTTGACGACGGGACAGGTTACAGGGGGCTACACCTTC. It is translated as CASSLTTGQVTGGYTF.

This clonotype was counted many times. The CDR3, as DNA: TGTGCCAGCAGCAACCCGGGACAAGAGACCCAGTACTTC. This gives the protein CASSNPGQETQYF. This chain links TRBV4-2 with TRBJ2-5; D possibly corresponds to TRBD2 (5 bases). With 5 bases removed from V and 2 bases from J, the gap between germline ends came to 9 bases. Germline assignment: CDR1 LGHNA and CDR2 YNFKEQ. This CDR3 spans 13 amino acids.

The gene calls are TRBV20-1 and TRBJ2-5; 7 bases fit TRBD1. Per the germline V gene, CDR1 is DFQATT and CDR2 is SNEGSKA (reference sequence). J gave up 5 bases and V 1 base, and 4 bases lay outside the gene matches. The CDR3 has 13 residues. Here the CDR3 reads CSARGTGVETQYF. As DNA, the CDR3 is TGCAGTGCTAGAGGAACAGGGGTGGAGACCCAGTACTTC.

There are a few counts of this clonotype. V and J are TRBV6-2 or TRBV6-3 and TRBJ2-3; no reliable D call. The CDR3 spans 15 residues. Germline loops: CDR1 MNHEY, CDR2 SVGEGT. The ends were cut back, 2 bases at V and 2 bases at J, with 11 bases in the middle. The CDR3 DNA sequence: TGTGCCAGCAGTTACATAGCAGGTTCCACAGATACGCAGTATTTT. As protein: CASSYIAGSTDTQYF.

This clonotype was observed at least ten times. The chain employs TRBV7-7 and TRBJ2-5, with unresolved D. Germline lookup yields CDR1 SSHAT and CDR2 FNYEAQ (reference sequence). The CDR3 is made up of 13 amino acids. V shed 6 bases and J shed 5 bases, with 13 bases lying between them. The CDR3 region has the DNA TGTGCCAGCAGTTTAAACGCCAAGGAGACCCAGTACTTC. Its protein product is CASSLNAKETQYF.

This chain joins TRBV18 and TRBJ2-2; weak D call: TRBD2 (5 bases). The germline gives CDR1 KGHSH, CDR2 LQKENI. Trimming removed 3 bases from V and 6 bases from J, with 8 bases in between. The CDR3 runs to 13 residues. CDR3 region: CASSPSGSGELFF. CDR3 bases: TGTGCCAGCTCACCGAGCGGCTCCGGGGAGCTGTTTTTT.

This clonotype was recorded many times. The V and J genes are TRBV15 and TRBJ2-1; 8 nucleotides align to TRBD1. This CDR3 is 15 amino acids long. Germline V gives CDR1 LNHNV, CDR2 YYDKDF (reference sequence). V dropped 4 bases and J dropped 6; count of bases not matched to a gene: 8. This chain's CDR3 is CATSTPDRGINEQFF. In nucleotides, the CDR3 is TGTGCCACCAGCACACCTGACAGGGGCATCAATGAGCAGTTCTTC.

The chain carries TRBV11-2 and TRBJ1-4; 9 bases line up with TRBD1. V was clipped by 4 bases and J by 16 bases; unmatched bases: 13. Germline V gives CDR1 SGHAT, CDR2 FQNNGV. The CDR3 contains 14 residues. CDR3 sequence (DNA): TGTGCCAGCAGCTCGGTTACCGGGACAGGGATTCGGTTTTTT. This translates into CASSSVTGTGIRFF.

V usage is TRBV7-9 and J usage is TRBJ2-1; a weak D match, TRBD2 (6 bases). The J call could be wrong; TRBJ2-7 is a better fit for the DNA end. Germline-derived CDR1 and CDR2 are SEHNR and FQNEAQ (reference sequence). The CDR3 has 15 residues. The CDR3, as DNA: TGTGCCAGCAGCCTGGGACTTCTCGGTGACAATGAGCAGTACTTC. Translation gives CASSLGLLGDNEQYF.

The V and J genes are TRBV9 and TRBJ1-1; 8 bases align to TRBD1. Germline V gives CDR1 SGDLS, CDR2 YYNGEE. V shed 3 bases and J 12 bases; nucleotides not matched to a gene: 10. There are 13 residues in the CDR3. The CDR3 DNA sequence: TGTGCCAGCAGCGAAATGACAGGGGTTTTGCCTTTCTTT. The encoded protein is CASSEMTGVLPFF.

This rearrangement joins TRBV18 to TRBJ2-7, with 11 nucleotides matching TRBD2. Germline V gives CDR1 KGHSH, CDR2 LQKENI. Trimming took 3 bases from V and 7 from J; bases not matched to a gene: 11. This CDR3 spans 16 amino acids. CDR3 sequence reads: CASSPLAGGPNNEQYF. The CDR3 bases are TGTGCCAGCTCACCGCTAGCGGGGGGACCAAACAATGAGCAGTACTTC.

This clonotype was picked up a small number of times. This rearrangement joins TRBV20-1 to TRBJ1-2, with 8 bases aligning to TRBD1. The ends lost 0 bases at V and 7 bases at J; junction bases unmatched: 10. CDR1 is DFQATT, CDR2 SNEGSKA, per germline (reference sequence). The CDR3 spans 15 residues. The CDR3 loop reads CSARDLAGGAGGYTF. The CDR3 DNA follows: TGCAGTGCTAGAGATCTGGCAGGGGGCGCAGGTGGCTACACCTTC.